The 13 T cell receptor beta chains in this list originate from one sample, sequenced in a study of blood T cell repertoires in COVID-19. Clones were read by immunoSEQ multiplex PCR, and TCRdb kept only the in-frame ones, dropping some. The sample includes 100,000 to 120,000 clones, around 68% seen only once; the top ten take under 10%. Sequencing used peripheral blood. These receptors came from a woman aged 60-70 years with acute or convalescent COVID-19.

This clone was seen a few times. The chain uses TRBV15 and TRBJ2-7; 7 bases align to TRBD1. The CDR3 has 14 amino acids. Germline V gene sequence: CDR1 LNHNV, CDR2 YYDKDF (reference sequence). The J segment lost 4 bases and the V segment lost 3 bases, leaving 6 bases of the junction unmatched. The CDR3 spells CATSRRQGTYEQYF. CDR3 coding DNA: TGTGCCACCAGCAGGCGACAGGGCACTTACGAGCAGTACTTC.

The chain joins TRBV19 to TRBJ1-2, with 7 positions matching TRBD1. Trimming at V came to 3 bases and at J to 4 bases, leaving 5 bases not matched to a gene. Germline-derived CDR1 and CDR2 are LNHDA and SQIVND (reference sequence). This CDR3 has 14 amino acids. Here the CDR3 DNA reads TGTGCCAGTAGTATCACGGGGGACAGCTATGGCTACACCTTC. Translating it yields CASSITGDSYGYTF.

V and J are TRBV30 and TRBJ2-2; TRBD1 matches at 10 bases. From germline, CDR1 is GTSNPN and CDR2 SVGIG (reference sequence). Trimming removed 6 bases from V and 4 bases from J; junction bases left unmatched: 2. The length of the CDR3 is 13 residues. This CDR3 reads CACRQGATGELFF. The CDR3 bases are TGTGCCTGTCGACAGGGGGCCACCGGGGAGCTGTTTTTT.

The V call is TRBV18, the J call TRBJ1-1; 7 bases are a match to TRBD1. V was clipped by 5 bases and J by 1 base; unmatched bases: 4. The germline V gene encodes CDR1 KGHSH and CDR2 LQKENI. The CDR3 is 14 residues long. The CDR3 DNA reads TGTGCCAGCTCAGTTACAGGGGAGAACACTGAAGCTTTCTTT. The encoded protein is CASSVTGENTEAFF.

Ten or more counts support this clone. This chain joins TRBV30 and TRBJ2-4, with TRBD2 as a possible D gene (6 bases). V dropped 3 bases and J dropped 5 bases, with 11 bases sitting between them. Looked up from germline, CDR1 is GTSNPN and CDR2 is SVGIG (reference sequence). The CDR3 is made up of 13 amino acids. The DNA of the CDR3 is TGTGCCTGGAGCCATGGGACTCAAAACATTCAGTACTTC. Translation: CAWSHGTQNIQYF.

This clone has more than one count but fewer than ten. The CDR3 nucleotides are TGTGCCAGCAGTATAAGACAGGGGGCCCGGGAAAAACTGTTTTTT. This translates into CASSIRQGAREKLFF. The chain uses TRBV28 and TRBJ1-4; TRBD1 aligns across 10 bases. Germline V CDR1 and CDR2: MDHEN, SYDVKM. The V segment lost 5 bases and the J segment 8 bases; nucleotides outside the gene matches: 8. The CDR3 is 15 amino acids.

This clone was observed a handful of times. This sequence joins TRBV6-6 and TRBJ1-5; D gene ambiguous. The V gene lost 7 bases and the J gene lost 2 bases, with 12 bases spanning the gap. The CDR3 has 14 amino acids. Germline values: CDR1 MNHNY, CDR2 SVGAGI (reference sequence). The DNA of the CDR3 is TGTGCCAGCAACTCTAGGAGCGGCAATCAGCCCCAGCATTTT. This gives the protein CASNSRSGNQPQHF.

The rearrangement joins TRBV11-2 to TRBJ1-6; D perhaps matches TRBD1 (6 bases). This CDR3 has 15 residues. The V end lost 3 bases, the J end lost 3 bases, and 9 bases lay between the germline ends. The germline V gene encodes CDR1 SGHAT and CDR2 FQNNGV. In nucleotides, the CDR3 is TGTGCCAGCAGCTTCGAGACAGGCTATAATTCACCCCTCCACTTT. Translated, it gives CASSFETGYNSPLHF.

This clone was counted once. The V and J genes are TRBV5-1 and TRBJ1-2; D is undetermined. The CDR3 covers 14 residues. The V gene's germline CDR1 is SGHRS and CDR2 YFSETQ. Trimming left V 3 bases short and J 0 bases short, with 9 bases between. CDR3 nucleotides: TGCGCCAGCAGCTCCTCAACATCTAACTATGGCTACACCTTC. Its protein is CASSSSTSNYGYTF.

CDR3 region: CASSYRTSEFF. DNA of the CDR3: TGTGCCAGCAGTTACCGGACTAGCGAGTTCTTC. V gene TRBV6-5 combines with J gene TRBJ2-1; 9 nucleotides line up with TRBD2. V lost 2 bases to trimming and J lost 14 bases; unmatched junction nucleotides: 1. In germline, CDR1 is MNHEY, CDR2 SVGAGI. The CDR3 contains 11 residues.

The table lists this clone with a count of one. V is TRBV7-2 and J is TRBJ2-6; D not certain. Trimming left V 5 bases short and J 6 bases short, with 14 bases between. The germline gives CDR1 SGHTA, CDR2 FQGNSA. This CDR3 region has 15 residues. CDR3 amino acids: CASSPTAGQANVLTF. The CDR3 nucleotides read TGTGCCAGCAGCCCCACAGCAGGTCAGGCCAACGTCCTGACTTTC.

The chain links TRBV4-3 to TRBJ2-4, with 8 bases that match TRBD1. V lost 0 bases, J lost 0 bases, and 7 bases stayed unmatched. CDR1 and CDR2 (germline): LGHNA, YSLEER. The CDR3 runs 18 residues. The chain's CDR3 is CASSQDLRQGIAKNIQYF. The CDR3 nucleotides are TGCGCCAGCAGCCAAGATCTTAGACAGGGGATAGCCAAAAACATTCAGTACTTC.

The genes are TRBV6-2 or TRBV6-3 and TRBJ1-2; maybe TRBD1 (6 bases). This CDR3 region has 15 residues. CDR1 is MNHEY and CDR2 is SVGEGT in the germline V gene. Trimming took 7 bases from V and 4 from J, leaving 19 bases between them. CDR3 bases: TGTGCCAGCACCCCCGCTGATGGACAGCTCTATGGCTACACCTTC. Protein sequence: CASTPADGQLYGYTF.